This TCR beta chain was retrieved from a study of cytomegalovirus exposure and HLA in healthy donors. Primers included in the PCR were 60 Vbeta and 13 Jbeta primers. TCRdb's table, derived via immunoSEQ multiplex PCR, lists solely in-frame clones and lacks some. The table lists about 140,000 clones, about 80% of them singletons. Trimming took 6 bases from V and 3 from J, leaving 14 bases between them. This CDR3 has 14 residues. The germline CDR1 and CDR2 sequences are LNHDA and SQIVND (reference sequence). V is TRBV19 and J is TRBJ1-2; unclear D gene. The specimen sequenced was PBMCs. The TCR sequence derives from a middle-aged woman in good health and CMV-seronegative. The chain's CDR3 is CASSPTLPYYGYTF. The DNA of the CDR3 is TGTGCCAGTAGCCCAACATTGCCTTACTATGGCTACACCTTC.